The 25 T cell receptor beta chains below come from one sample, sequenced in a study of cytomegalovirus exposure and HLA in healthy donors. The PCR was carried out with 60 Vbeta primers and 13 Jbeta primers. Data came from immunoSEQ multiplex PCR; TCRdb stores just in-frame clones and leaves some out. This sample has approximately 100,000 clones, with about 70% found just once. Sequences were obtained from PBMCs. These receptors all stem from a human donor in good health.

V gene TRBV6-1 combines with J gene TRBJ2-5, with 7 bases fitting TRBD1. J gave up 1 base and V 5 bases, and 7 bases lay outside the gene matches. The germline gives CDR1 MNHNS, CDR2 SASEGT. There are 15 residues in the CDR3. For the CDR3, the DNA is TGTGCCAGCAGTCCGGCAGGGGGACCCCAAGAGACCCAGTACTTC. Encoded protein: CASSPAGGPQETQYF.

The chain joins TRBV18 to TRBJ1-5; TRBD1 is a possible D gene (5 bases). Germline CDR1 and CDR2: KGHSH and LQKENI. V was shortened by 4 bases and J by 4 bases, with 11 bases between the two germline ends. CDR3 length equals 14 residues. In nucleotides, the CDR3 is TGTGCCAGCTCACGGGATCAGGGTAATCAGCCCCAGCATTTT. As protein: CASSRDQGNQPQHF.

The V and J genes are TRBV19 and TRBJ2-5, with D perhaps matching TRBD2 (6 bases). Trimming removed 4 bases from V and 5 bases from J, with 17 bases in between. The CDR3 loop spans 15 amino acids. CDR1 and CDR2 from the germline V gene are LNHDA and SQIVND (reference sequence). The CDR3 loop reads CASSKTGGVAETQYF. DNA for the CDR3: TGTGCCAGTAGTAAAACGGGCGGGGTGGCGGAGACCCAGTACTTC.

A few counts support this clone. The V and J genes are TRBV28 and TRBJ1-2; 9 positions agree with TRBD1. J was trimmed by 0 bases and V by 5 bases; bases with no gene match: 7. The CDR3 is 16 amino acids. Per germline, CDR1 MDHEN and CDR2 SYDVKM. In nucleotides, the CDR3 is TGTGCCAGCAGTCGGACAGGGGTGGAAGCTAACTATGGCTACACCTTC. Amino acid sequence: CASSRTGVEANYGYTF.

This sequence joins TRBV7-9 and TRBJ1-4; the D gene is possibly TRBD1 (5 bases). The CDR3 runs 14 residues. Looked up from germline, CDR1 is SEHNR and CDR2 is FQNEAQ (reference sequence). The V end lost 5 bases, the J end lost 7 bases, and 14 bases lay between the germline ends. The CDR3 is CASSQGAGGEKLFF. Here the CDR3 DNA reads TGTGCCAGCAGCCAGGGAGCGGGGGGTGAAAAACTGTTTTTT.

V gene TRBV28 combines with J gene TRBJ1-2; 7 bases are a match to TRBD1. This CDR3 is 15 amino acids long. The germline V gene encodes CDR1 MDHEN and CDR2 SYDVKM. Trimming removed 4 bases from V and 7 bases from J; junction bases left unmatched: 12. CDR3 nucleotide sequence: TGTGCCAGCAGTTCCCGGCTCGAGGGGGCCGGTGGCTACACCTTC. Residues: CASSSRLEGAGGYTF.

The V gene is TRBV15, the J gene TRBJ1-2, with TRBD1 matching 9 bases. Trimming cost V 4 bases and J 8 bases; bases outside gene matches: 8. CDR3 length: 14 residues. The germline V gene has CDR1 LNHNV and CDR2 YYDKDF (reference sequence). CDR3 amino acids: CATSTYGQGQGYTF. CDR3 in DNA: TGTGCCACCAGCACCTATGGACAGGGGCAGGGCTACACCTTC.

The genes are TRBV28 and TRBJ2-6; possibly TRBD2 for D (6 bases). Germline loops: CDR1 MDHEN, CDR2 SYDVKM. The V end was cut by 6 bases, the J end by 0 bases, with 18 bases between. This CDR3 is built from 18 residues. CDR3 region: CASRPVLARSSGANVLTF. DNA for the CDR3: TGTGCCAGCAGGCCCGTTCTAGCGCGGAGCTCTGGGGCCAACGTCCTGACTTTC.

V and J are TRBV5-4 and TRBJ1-4; 9 bases map to TRBD1. J was trimmed by 8 bases and V by 3 bases; bases with no gene match: 5. Germline lookup yields CDR1 SGHNT and CDR2 YYREEE (reference sequence). The CDR3 contains 14 residues. The CDR3 region is CASSSGTGNEKLFF. CDR3 nucleotides: TGTGCCAGCAGCTCCGGGACAGGGAACGAAAAACTGTTTTTT. The full variable domain, its missing parts supplied by reference TRBV5-4 and TRBJ1-4, is ETGVTQSPTHLIKTRGQQVTLRCSSQSGHNTVSWYQQALGQGPQFIFQYYREEENGRGNFPPRFSGLQFPNYSSELNVNALELDDSALYLCASSSGTGNEKLFFGSGTQLSVL.

The V and J genes are TRBV5-8 and TRBJ2-5; 9 bases match TRBD2. This CDR3 is built from 15 residues. V was clipped by 0 bases and J by 5 bases; unmatched bases: 5. Germline values: CDR1 SGHTS, CDR2 YDEGEE. In DNA form, the CDR3 reads TGTGCCAGCAGCTTGGAAGGCGGGAGGGCGGAGACCCAGTACTTC. This gives the protein CASSLEGGRAETQYF.

The chain recombines TRBV6-1 with TRBJ2-1, with TRBD2 matching over 11 bases. Germline V lookup: CDR1 MNHNS, CDR2 SASEGT. V dropped 11 bases and J dropped 7; count of bases not matched to a gene: 10. The CDR3 has 14 residues. CDR3 residues: CASRLAGGWNEQFF. The CDR3 region has the DNA TGTGCCTCAAGGCTAGCGGGGGGTTGGAATGAGCAGTTCTTC.

The CDR3 protein is CASRSQGWEQYF. As DNA, the CDR3 is TGTGCCAGCAGGTCGCAGGGATGGGAGCAGTACTTC. This rearrangement joins TRBV2 to TRBJ2-7; a possible D gene is TRBD1 (5 bases). The V gene lost 6 bases and the J gene lost 7 bases, with 13 bases spanning the gap. From germline, CDR1 is SNHLY and CDR2 FYNNEI. The CDR3 runs to 12 residues.

The chain has TRBV6-5 and TRBJ2-2; D unresolved. Trimming cost V 3 bases and J 5 bases, with 10 bases left between them. CDR3 length: 14 residues. CDR1 is MNHEY and CDR2 is SVGAGI in the germline V gene. The CDR3 here is CASSYFGRTGELFF. The CDR3 nucleotides read TGTGCCAGCAGTTATTTCGGCAGGACCGGGGAGCTGTTTTTT.

V is TRBV5-4 and J is TRBJ2-1, with 10 bases identical to TRBD1. Germline CDR1 and CDR2: SGHNT and YYREEE (reference sequence). The CDR3 extends over 16 amino acids. CDR3 region: CVSTDRQGAGYNEQFF. The CDR3 DNA reads as TGTGTCTCAACTGATCGACAGGGGGCGGGGTACAATGAGCAGTTCTTC.

The chain recombines TRBV7-9 with TRBJ2-7; D is perhaps TRBD1 (6 bases). Germline V gives CDR1 SEHNR, CDR2 FQNEAQ (reference sequence). V shed 2 bases and J shed 2 bases, with 10 bases lying between them. The CDR3 sequence is 14 residues long. The CDR3 coding sequence is TGTGCCAGCAGCTTAAACAGGGTTCCCTACGAGCAGTACTTC. It translates to CASSLNRVPYEQYF.

The chain has TRBV6-5 and TRBJ2-2; D is perhaps TRBD1 (6 bases). V was clipped by 4 bases and J by 0 bases, with 12 bases between them. The CDR3 runs to 16 residues. CDR1 and CDR2 (germline): MNHEY, SVGAGI. CDR3 residues: CASSSTGFSNTGELFF. The CDR3 DNA sequence: TGTGCCAGCAGTTCCACAGGGTTTTCGAACACCGGGGAGCTGTTTTTT.

The V gene is TRBV9, the J gene TRBJ1-2; weak D call: TRBD1 (5 bases). The CDR3 sequence is 13 residues long. V dropped 3 bases and J dropped 8 bases, with 14 bases sitting between them. Per germline, CDR1 SGDLS and CDR2 YYNGEE. In nucleotides, the CDR3 is TGTGCCAGCAGCGCTGCCCATGGGGGGGGCTACACCTTC. It encodes CASSAAHGGGYTF.

V and J are TRBV27 and TRBJ2-2, with 9 bases matching TRBD1. The CDR3 contains 15 residues. Germline CDR1 MNHEY, CDR2 SMNVEV (reference sequence). Unmatched junction bases numbered 5, after V lost 4 bases and J lost 5 bases. CDR3 sequence (DNA): TGTGCCAGCAGTTACAGGACAGGGGTGACCGGGGAGCTGTTTTTT. Its translation: CASSYRTGVTGELFF.

The chain couples TRBV10-2 to TRBJ2-2; no reliable D call. CDR1 is WSHSY and CDR2 is SAAADI in the germline V gene. The CDR3 covers 14 residues. V gave up 6 bases and J gave up 0 bases, with 8 bases separating them. CDR3 loop: CASSTGPNTGELFF. The CDR3 nucleotides are TGCGCCAGCAGCACGGGTCCGAACACCGGGGAGCTGTTTTTT.

CDR3 sequence reads: CASSLGLWTGAKAFF. In DNA, the CDR3 is TGTGCCAGCAGCTTAGGTTTGTGGACAGGGGCCAAAGCTTTCTTT. The chain is built from TRBV13 and TRBJ1-1; 9 nucleotides align to TRBD1. From germline, CDR1 is PRHDT and CDR2 FYEKMQ (reference sequence). J was trimmed by 9 bases and V by 0 bases; bases with no gene match: 8. CDR3 length equals 15 residues.

In its sample, this clone was seen once. The chain recombines TRBV18 with TRBJ1-1; possibly TRBD1 for D (6 bases). The CDR3 consists of 14 residues. V was trimmed by 7 bases and J by 1 base, leaving 13 bases between them. The V gene's germline CDR1 is KGHSH and CDR2 LQKENI. CDR3 coding DNA: TGTGCCAGCTGGCCCGGGACACCGAACACTGAAGCTTTCTTT. Translated, it gives CASWPGTPNTEAFF.

The chain links TRBV27 to TRBJ2-1; a weak D match, TRBD2 (5 bases). The CDR3 length is 15 residues. CDR1 is MNHEY, CDR2 SMNVEV, per germline (reference sequence). With 5 bases removed from V and 0 bases from J, the gap between germline ends came to 11 bases. DNA of the CDR3: TGTGCCAGCAGTCCGCGGGCTATCTCCTACAATGAGCAGTTCTTC. Translation: CASSPRAISYNEQFF.

A few counts support this clone. The chain carries TRBV9 and TRBJ1-3; D may be TRBD1 (5 bases). V was pared by 4 bases and J by 0 bases, with 11 bases between. The CDR3 runs 15 residues. Germline V gene lookup returns CDR1 SGDLS and CDR2 YYNGEE. The CDR3 DNA reads as TGTGCCAGCAGCCCCGGGGGGACCTCTGGAAACACCATATATTTT. Translation: CASSPGGTSGNTIYF.

The rearrangement uses TRBV29-1 and TRBJ1-1, with D possibly matching TRBD1 (6 bases). The CDR3 is made up of 13 amino acids. Trimming stripped 5 bases from V and 6 bases from J, with 16 bases between. Germline CDR1 and CDR2: SQVTM and ANQGSEA. This chain's CDR3 is CSVLRQAPAEAFF. CDR3 nucleotide sequence: TGCAGCGTTCTCCGACAGGCTCCCGCTGAAGCTTTCTTT.

This rearrangement joins TRBV28 to TRBJ2-2, with a possible D match to TRBD1 (6 bases). The ends were cut back, 8 bases at V and 6 bases at J, with 10 bases in the middle. The CDR3 is 12 residues long. CDR1 and CDR2 from the germline V gene are MDHEN and SYDVKM. The CDR3 here is CASRPGAGELFF. The CDR3 DNA reads TGTGCCAGCCGACCAGGGGCCGGGGAGCTGTTTTTT.